This passage covers 11 T cell receptor beta chains from one sample sequenced in a study of OX40 agonist ivuxolimab in advanced cancers. Clones were read by immunoSEQ multiplex PCR, and TCRdb kept only the in-frame ones, dropping some. The sample lists some 90,000 clones, roughly 84% seen once, with more than 0.25% in the top ten. Specimen: CD4+ or CD8+ T cells sorted from blood, collected in a trial of the OX40 agonist ivuxolimab. The receptors come from an adult with an advanced solid tumor such as melanoma, head and neck, liver or kidney cancer.

The chain links TRBV9 to TRBJ1-2; D remains unclear. The V and J ends lost 0 bases and 4 bases respectively, with 13 bases between them. Germline loops: CDR1 SGDLS, CDR2 YYNGEE. The CDR3 has 15 residues. CDR3 region: CASSVAGRDPYGYTF. The CDR3, as DNA: TGTGCCAGCAGCGTAGCTGGAAGGGATCCCTATGGCTACACCTTC.

The chain couples TRBV19 to TRBJ2-3, with 8 bases aligning to TRBD2. This CDR3 is 15 amino acids long. The V segment lost 1 base and the J segment 3 bases; nucleotides outside the gene matches: 3. The germline V gene has CDR1 LNHDA and CDR2 SQIVND (reference sequence). CDR3 nucleotides: TGTGCCAGTAGTATAGGCCGGGGGGGGACAGATACGCAGTATTTT. Its protein is CASSIGRGGTDTQYF. Based on the CDR3 plus reference TRBV19 and TRBJ2-3, the full variable domain is DGGITQSPKYLFRKEGQNVTLSCEQNLNHDAMYWYRQDPGQGLRLIYYSQIVNDFQKGDIAEGYSVSREKKESFPLTVTSAQKNPTAFYLCASSIGRGGTDTQYFGPGTRLTVL.

The chain links TRBV27 to TRBJ2-1; TRBD1 agrees at 10 bases. There are 14 residues in the CDR3. CDR1 MNHEY and CDR2 SMNVEV come from the germline V gene (reference sequence). With 10 bases clipped from V and 7 bases from J, the junction kept 10 bases outside the gene matches. CDR3 loop: CANPGTGVRNEQFF. CDR3 nucleotide sequence: TGTGCCAACCCGGGGACAGGGGTTCGTAATGAGCAGTTCTTC.

This sequence joins TRBV19 and TRBJ1-2; D unclear. Germline assignment: CDR1 LNHDA and CDR2 SQIVND (reference sequence). Trimming cost V 4 bases and J 7 bases, with 4 bases left between them. The CDR3 loop spans 10 amino acids. The chain's CDR3 is CASSKGGYTF. The CDR3 DNA sequence: TGTGCCAGTAGTAAAGGTGGCTACACCTTC. Complete variable domain (other parts from reference TRBV19 and TRBJ1-2): DGGITQSPKYLFRKEGQNVTLSCEQNLNHDAMYWYRQDPGQGLRLIYYSQIVNDFQKGDIAEGYSVSREKKESFPLTVTSAQKNPTAFYLCASSKGGYTFGSGTRLTVV.

This rearrangement joins TRBV7-6 to TRBJ2-3; TRBD2 is a possible D gene (6 bases). Per the germline V gene, CDR1 is SGHVS and CDR2 is FNYEAQ. The length of the CDR3 is 13 residues. The V end was cut by 2 bases, the J end by 7 bases, with 10 bases between. The CDR3 region is CASSLFGGNTQYF. The CDR3 DNA is TGTGCCAGCAGCTTATTTGGGGGGAATACGCAGTATTTT.

The rearrangement links TRBV7-9 to TRBJ2-4, with no clear D. The CDR3 spans 13 residues. V was clipped by 0 bases and J by 9 bases, with 9 bases between them. Looked up from germline, CDR1 is SEHNR and CDR2 is FQNEAQ (reference sequence). The CDR3 DNA follows: TGTGCCAGCAGCTTAGCAGGGTTGGCCATTCAGTACTTC. It codes for CASSLAGLAIQYF.

The chain joins TRBV29-1 to TRBJ2-1; D is unresolved. The V gene's germline CDR1 is SQVTM and CDR2 ANQGSEA. V lost 7 bases to trimming and J lost 2 bases, with 18 bases between them. The CDR3 is 15 residues long. The CDR3 nucleotides are TGCAGCGCACCCCCGTCTGGCGGTACCTACAATGAGCAGTTCTTC. It codes for CSAPPSGGTYNEQFF.

The chain is built from TRBV30 and TRBJ1-3; 7 nucleotides agree with TRBD1. Germline CDR1 and CDR2: GTSNPN and SVGIG (reference sequence). The CDR3 spans 17 residues. V was clipped by 5 bases and J by 0 bases; unmatched bases: 13. CDR3 DNA sequence: TGTGCCTGGGCGGATCCGGGACAGCGTCTCTCTGGAAACACCATATATTTT. Residues: CAWADPGQRLSGNTIYF.

The gene calls are TRBV6-6 and TRBJ1-5, with D uncertain. Germline V gene lookup returns CDR1 MNHNY and CDR2 SVGAGI (reference sequence). Deletions cut 4 bases from V and 2 bases from J, with 12 bases between. CDR3 length equals 15 residues. Written as DNA, the CDR3 is TGTGCCAGCAGTTCCACGGGCGGGGGCAATCAGCCCCAGCATTTT. Protein: CASSSTGGGNQPQHF.

In this sample, this clone turned up a few times. The chain carries TRBV6-4 and TRBJ2-1, with 9 bases aligning to TRBD2. The CDR3 is 13 residues long. V shed 7 bases, J shed 8 bases, and the junction held 6 bases outside the gene matches. CDR1 and CDR2 from the germline V gene are MRHNA and SNTAGT. The CDR3 here is CASTGGGAHEQFF. CDR3 DNA: TGTGCCAGCACCGGCGGGGGGGCCCATGAGCAGTTCTTC.

This clone was seen more than once but under ten times. J is TRBJ1-4 and V is TRBV19; no clear D. The germline V gene has CDR1 LNHDA and CDR2 SQIVND (reference sequence). The CDR3 runs to 12 residues. V gave up 3 bases and J gave up 8 bases, with 7 bases separating them. DNA for the CDR3: TGTGCCAGTAGTATCGACTCGGAAAAACTGTTTTTT. Translating it yields CASSIDSEKLFF.